The TCR beta chain described here comes from a study of tissue T cells after allogeneic stem cell transplantation. Profiled with immunoSEQ multiplex PCR; TCRdb holds only in-frame clones, not every one. The sample holds roughly 25,000 clones; under 95% are singletons and the top ten take approximately 2%. Trimming stripped 5 bases from V and 5 bases from J, with 6 bases between. CDR3 size: 11 residues. This receptor was identified in a male donor at least 60 years old who later had graft-versus-host disease after an allogeneic stem cell transplant. This chain uses TRBV12-3 or TRBV12-4 with TRBJ1-2; D gene uncertain. Sequenced here: blood, sampled before transplantation. CDR3 residues: CASSSRYGYTF. The DNA of the CDR3 is TGTGCCAGCAGTAGCCGGTATGGCTACACCTTC.